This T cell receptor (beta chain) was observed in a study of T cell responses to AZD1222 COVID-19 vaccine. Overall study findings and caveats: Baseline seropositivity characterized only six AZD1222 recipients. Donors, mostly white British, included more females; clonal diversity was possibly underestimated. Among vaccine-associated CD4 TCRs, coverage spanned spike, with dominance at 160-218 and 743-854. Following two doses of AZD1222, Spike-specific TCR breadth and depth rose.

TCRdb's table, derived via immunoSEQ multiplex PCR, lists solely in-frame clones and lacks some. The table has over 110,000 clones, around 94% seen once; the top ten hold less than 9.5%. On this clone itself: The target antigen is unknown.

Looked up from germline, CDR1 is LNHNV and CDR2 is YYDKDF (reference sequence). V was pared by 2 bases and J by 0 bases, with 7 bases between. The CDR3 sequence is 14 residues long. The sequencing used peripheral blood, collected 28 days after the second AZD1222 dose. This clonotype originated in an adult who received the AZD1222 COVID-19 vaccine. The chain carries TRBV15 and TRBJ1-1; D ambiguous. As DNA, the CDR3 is TGTGCCACCAGCAGACCCCAGGTGAACACTGAAGCTTTCTTT. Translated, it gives CATSRPQVNTEAFF.